Only one count was recorded for the clone carrying this T cell receptor beta chain. The length of the CDR3 is 15 residues. Trimming took 0 bases from V and 3 from J, leaving 12 bases between them. Germline-derived CDR1 and CDR2 are GTSNPN and SVGIG (reference sequence). The data derive from a study of control samples from healthy donors and cancer patients. The method was immunoSEQ multiplex PCR; TCRdb's version includes in-frame clones alone and lacks a portion of them. The sample yields around 99,000 clones, just over 90% seen once. Sequenced input: blood. The sequence was obtained from a human donor in good health. The donor label of this sample is uncertain. V is TRBV30 and J is TRBJ1-3; D not resolved. CDR3 protein: CAWSVPWGRGNTIYF. DNA for the CDR3: TGTGCCTGGAGTGTACCTTGGGGTCGTGGAAACACCATATATTTT.